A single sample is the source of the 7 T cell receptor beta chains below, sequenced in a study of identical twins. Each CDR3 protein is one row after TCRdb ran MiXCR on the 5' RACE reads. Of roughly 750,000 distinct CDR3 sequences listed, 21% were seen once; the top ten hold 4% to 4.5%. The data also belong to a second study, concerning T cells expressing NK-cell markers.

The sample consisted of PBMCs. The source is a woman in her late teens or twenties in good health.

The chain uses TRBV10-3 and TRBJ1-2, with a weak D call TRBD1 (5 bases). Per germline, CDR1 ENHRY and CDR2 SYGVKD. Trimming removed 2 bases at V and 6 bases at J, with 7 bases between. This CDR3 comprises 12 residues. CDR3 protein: CAISERGNGYTF. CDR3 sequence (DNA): TGTGCCATCAGTGAGAGGGGTAATGGCTACACCTTC.

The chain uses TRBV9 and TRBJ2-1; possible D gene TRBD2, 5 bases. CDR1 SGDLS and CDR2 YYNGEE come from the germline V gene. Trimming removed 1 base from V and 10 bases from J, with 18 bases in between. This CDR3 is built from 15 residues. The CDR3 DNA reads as TGTGCCAGCAGCGTATGGTCTAGAGGGTCTGGGGAGCAGTTCTTC. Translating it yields CASSVWSRGSGEQFF.

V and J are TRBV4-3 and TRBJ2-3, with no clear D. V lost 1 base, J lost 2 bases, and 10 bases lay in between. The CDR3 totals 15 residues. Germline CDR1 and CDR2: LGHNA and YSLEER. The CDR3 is CASSQAPLPTDTQYF. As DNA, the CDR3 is TGCGCCAGCAGCCAAGCACCTTTGCCCACAGATACGCAGTATTTT.

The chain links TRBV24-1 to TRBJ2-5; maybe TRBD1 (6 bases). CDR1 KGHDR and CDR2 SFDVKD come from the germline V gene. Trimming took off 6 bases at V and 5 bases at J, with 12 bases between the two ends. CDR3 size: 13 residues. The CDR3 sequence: CATSPDSSETQYF. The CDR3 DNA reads TGTGCCACCAGTCCGGACAGTTCTGAGACCCAGTACTTC.

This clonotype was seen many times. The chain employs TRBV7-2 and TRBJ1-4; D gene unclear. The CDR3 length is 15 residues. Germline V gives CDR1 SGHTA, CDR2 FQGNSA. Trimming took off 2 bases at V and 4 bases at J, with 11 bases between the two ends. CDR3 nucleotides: TGTGCCAGCAGCTTATACGGACTGATTAATGAAAAACTGTTTTTT. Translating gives CASSLYGLINEKLFF.

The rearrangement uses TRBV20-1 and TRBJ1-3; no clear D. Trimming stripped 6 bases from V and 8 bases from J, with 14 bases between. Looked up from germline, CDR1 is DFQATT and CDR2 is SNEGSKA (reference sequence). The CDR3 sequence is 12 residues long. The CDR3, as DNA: TGCAGTGCGACACGGGGTGATGACACCATATATTTT. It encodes CSATRGDDTIYF.

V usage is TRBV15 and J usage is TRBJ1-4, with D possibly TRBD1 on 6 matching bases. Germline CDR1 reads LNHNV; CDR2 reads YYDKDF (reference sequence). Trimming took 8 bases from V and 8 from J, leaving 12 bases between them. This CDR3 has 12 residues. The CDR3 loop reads CATSTTGEKLFF. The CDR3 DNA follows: TGTGCCACCTCCACGACAGGCGAAAAACTGTTTTTT.